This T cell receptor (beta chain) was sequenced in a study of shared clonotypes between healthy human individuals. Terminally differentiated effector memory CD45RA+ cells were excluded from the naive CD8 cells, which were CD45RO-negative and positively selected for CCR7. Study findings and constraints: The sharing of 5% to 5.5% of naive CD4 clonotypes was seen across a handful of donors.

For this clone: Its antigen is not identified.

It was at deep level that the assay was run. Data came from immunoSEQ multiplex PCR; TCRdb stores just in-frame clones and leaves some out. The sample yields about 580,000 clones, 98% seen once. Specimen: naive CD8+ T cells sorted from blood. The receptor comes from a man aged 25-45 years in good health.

The CDR3 coding sequence is TGTGCCAGCAGCGCCCTAGCGGGAGGGGGCTACAATGAGCAGTTCTTC. It specifies CASSALAGGGYNEQFF. The chain employs TRBV11-3 and TRBJ2-1; 12 bases match TRBD2. This CDR3 contains 16 residues. V lost 5 bases and J lost 3; bases outside the gene matches: 5. Germline loops: CDR1 SGHNT, CDR2 YENEEA. Filled out from reference TRBV11-3 and TRBJ2-1, the complete variable domain reads EAGVVQSPRYKIIEKKQPVAFWCNPISGHNTLYWYLQNLGQGPELLIRYENEEAVDDSQLPKDRFSAERLKGVDSTLKIQPAELGDSAVYLCASSALAGGGYNEQFFGPGTRLTVL.